The TCR beta chain described here comes from a study of blood T cell repertoires in COVID-19. Across the whole study: The United States, Italy and Spain were the sources of the acute and convalescent COVID-19 samples. The cDNA or gDNA used as material had been derived from T cells, B-cell-depleted T cells, or PBMCs.

The CDR3 spans 14 residues. After removal of 3 bases from V and 7 bases from J, the junction contained 6 bases not matched to a gene. Germline V gene lookup returns CDR1 KGHDR and CDR2 SFDVKD. Under the authors' procedure: Estimation of nucleated cell counts relied on the amplification of reference gene primers. Data came from immunoSEQ multiplex PCR; TCRdb stores just in-frame clones and leaves some out. Clonal size and the V and J genes are those of that table, whereas D and trimming came from the DNA. The table includes some 49,000 clones, 65% to 90% detected once. The sequence came from a woman aged 55-75 years with acute or convalescent COVID-19. Input material: peripheral blood. This rearrangement joins TRBV24-1 to TRBJ1-1, with 8 bases fitting TRBD1. The CDR3 protein is CATSDTTGGNEAFF. CDR3 in DNA: TGTGCCACCAGTGATACAACAGGGGGAAATGAAGCTTTCTTT.